This TCR beta chain was recovered during a study of cytomegalovirus exposure and HLA in healthy donors (dated by TCRdb to about 2017). Study-wide context: According to an earlier analysis of a few hundred of the donors, about 179 million T cells yielded roughly 110 million unique TCR beta sequences and roughly 280 Gb of sequence data. An early release covering some 640 HLA-typed donors comprised about 290 gigabases of sequencing data and 65 million to 100 million unique TCR sequences. The genetic ancestry cluster associated with self-reported Caucasian donors included about 84% of the approximately 410 genotyped donors. The aim of the study was to test whether cataloging public T cell receptors could identify signatures of past pathogen exposure. The study profiled the T cell repertoires of fewer than 850 subjects by immunosequencing and related them to cytomegalovirus serostatus. Along with the approximately 650-subject first cohort, a separate validation cohort of over a hundred different subjects was used. To predict cytomegalovirus infection status, the study combined high-throughput TCR immunosequencing, statistical association of individual TCRs with disease status, and machine learning. A later analysis re-analyzed previously published TCR beta repertoires from several hundred donors and added high-resolution HLA genotyping to study TCR occurrence patterns. Rather than drawing on any new phenotypic data, the later analysis identified candidate immune exposures from TCR beta sequences and the way those sequences occurred across donors. To decide whether each TCR beta V gene segment behaved as functional or pseudogenic, an earlier analysis of fewer than 750 of the donors relied on high-throughput TCR beta sequencing. Alongside the repertoire data, information on donor age, sex, ethnicity and CMV serostatus was compiled. A later genetic analysis took genome-wide SNP genotypes for about 55% of the 666 donors and used that subset as a discovery cohort. All discovery cohort repertoires had been generated using a single sequencing platform. HLA typing included class I and class II loci at four-digit resolution. The number of donors typed differed by locus, with about 629-630 for A, B, C, DRB1 and DQB1, around 560 for DQA1, nearly 610 for DPA1, and around 460 for DPB1. Roughly five DR-DQ haplotypes were treated as single units for association and clustering because of strong linkage in the cohort. Across 398 genotyped donors of the cohort, an average of about 240,000 unique TCR beta nucleotide sequences per donor were sequenced, and roughly a sixth of those sequences were non-productive.

Germline trimming: 8 bases from V, 4 bases from J; junction bases outside gene matches: 6. The germline V gene (reference sequence) sets CDR1 to PRHDT and CDR2 to FYEKMQ. From cysteine to phenylalanine, the CDR3 is 13 amino acids long. Only the CDR3 region is kept as DNA, spanning 39 bases read in frame from base 1. With regard to this clone: Its antigen is unknown. No per-base quality is available; no much larger clone lies one base away.

The library was generated by the immunoSEQ multiplex PCR assay. The multiplex PCR relied on a mix of 60 forward primers for TCR Vbeta segments and 13 reverse primers for TCR Jbeta segments. The CDR3 region of rearranged TCR beta genes was amplified from genomic DNA by a multiplex PCR assay. The Illumina HiSeq System was used to sequence the amplified TCR beta libraries as 87-base-pair reads. Per the authors' processing: A later analysis counted about 80 million unique TCR beta chains across the 700 or so repertoires, and around 9.9 million of these chains were shared by at least two donors. Raw reads were error-corrected and collapsed into unique sequences by a nearest-neighbor algorithm in which closely related sequences were merged to remove PCR and sequencing errors. CDR3 sequences were aligned to IMGT reference sequences to assign V, D and J gene segments. For a sequence to be retained, at least a six-nucleotide match to both a V gene segment and a J gene segment was required. A rearrangement counted as productive if the CDR3 had no stop codons and remained in frame with V and J, and every other rearrangement counted as non-productive. Following IMGT convention, CDR3 was defined as the stretch from the second conserved V-encoded cysteine to the conserved J-encoded phenylalanine. The earlier analysis of 587 of the donors excluded sequences that lacked an unambiguous match to a single V gene segment. An earlier analysis of several hundred of the donors called V segments functional above 56.7% productive rearrangements and segregating when the between-donor standard deviation exceeded 5%. A statistical classification framework was built for diagnosing cytomegalovirus status from the catalog of TCR beta chain sequences. V and J gene assignment, in a later analysis, came from comparing TCR nucleotide sequences with IMGT/GENE-DB human TR gene sequences. Using the TCRdist pipeline, a later analysis assigned CDR3 sequences along with most-parsimonious VDJ recombination scenarios. In a later analysis, each TCR beta chain was defined by its CDR3 amino acid sequence together with its V-gene family, and reads without a unique V-gene family were excluded. In a later analysis, 450 to 600 highly shared, low-generation-probability nucleotide sequences were removed to address suspected cross-contamination and a sequencing artifact. In a later analysis, a clonal expansion index was calculated for each public chain from normalized within-repertoire ranks of inferred template counts. A later analysis computed generation probabilities with a VDJ recombination model fitted to out-of-frame rearrangements, and checked the results against IGoR. Hypergeometric tests were used in a later analysis to score TCR-TCR, TCR-HLA and TCR-CMV co-occurrence, with a repertoire-size bias correction applied to the TCR pairs. False discovery rates were estimated in a later analysis by permuting HLA or CMV assignments 20 times. In a later analysis, co-occurring TCRs were grouped using DBSCAN, and TCRdist sequence similarity was added for clustering within HLA-allele-positive subsets. For co-occurrence clustering, repertoires with fewer than 30,000 or more than 120,000 public chains were excluded, along with roughly 5 repertoires with anomalous nucleotide sharing. TCRdb provides this immuneACCESS table in a form limited to in-frame rearrangements. Some clones are lacking; in checked studies, under half of them reflect an unresolved V gene, and why the rest are absent is not known. D and trimming come from the DNA, and the V and J calls and clone size come from that table. This sample holds approximately 99,000 clones; 73% were observed only once. Of the sample, 3% to 4% is held by the ten largest clones.

Study-level results and caveats: Assigning TCR associations to individual alleles was difficult when HLA alleles, especially DR and DQ, strongly co-occurred. A few of the identified cytomegalovirus-associated TCR beta chains were confirmed in vitro to be specific for cytomegalovirus antigens. Specific HLA alleles were associated with 18,000 or so TCR beta sequences at a false discovery rate of 0.05 in a later analysis. Some IMGT-functional V segments, including TRBV6-2 and TRBV6-3, could not be distinguished by the 87-base-pair reads and were therefore excluded. In this cohort, only TCR beta chains were sequenced, and detectable features were limited by the absence of alpha or paired-chain data. The study gave a list of about 150 TCR beta chains associated with cytomegalovirus. A later genetic analysis associated a missense DCLRE1C variant with V-gene and J-gene trimming of TCR beta chains, and an independent cohort replicated the association. According to a later analysis, TCR association rates differed among HLA loci, with DRB1 alleles showing the most associated TCRs and HLA-C alleles showing the fewest. Roughly uniform sequencing depth across donors was assumed in presence/absence analyses, although this assumption may not hold. While some public TCRs were present in many individuals, most TCR sequences turned up only very rarely across donors. It was suggested by the authors that the approach could potentially be generalized to other disease states and immunological phenotypes. A group of highly shared sequence variants was considered likely to be a technical artifact of the sequencing pipeline. A further reported finding was that TCR beta sequences accurately predicted the HLA-A and HLA-B alleles for most subjects in the first cohort. A later analysis reported that several top co-occurrence clusters appeared linked to parvovirus B19, influenza, CMV and Epstein-Barr virus. Because HLA typing was missing for some donors at each locus, association tests included only the typed subset. A later analysis found that most CMV-associated TCR beta chains appeared HLA-restricted, with HLA associations seemingly driven largely by CMV exposure. Cytomegalovirus status was reported to be diagnosed by the classifier with high specificity and sensitivity in both the original and validation cohorts. Fewer than 20 rarely observed V segments, including chromosome 9 orphons, were excluded from the earlier analysis of several hundred of the donors because counts were too low. For the cohort, immune exposure information was limited to CMV serostatus. In a later analysis, HLA-associated TCR beta chains were found to be more clonally expanded and to have lower generation probabilities than equally common non-associated chains. Broadly in line with IMGT annotations, most TCR beta V segments showed up in productive rearrangements about 87% or about 30% of the time in an earlier analysis of about 500 of the donors. Correlated functional status among segregating V segments might be attributable to linkage disequilibrium, but an unknown experimental factor could not be ruled out. A later genetic analysis reported fewer N-insertions in productive TCRs among donors in an Asian-associated ancestry cluster than the roughly 720-donor mean.

In total, 500 to 700 healthy bone marrow donors made up the cohort. At the time of sampling, every cohort member was nominally healthy, though immune exposures that went unrecorded were likely present. The donor was CMV seronegative and was included in the group of 352 seronegative cohort members. A peripheral blood sample was collected from each donor, and TCR beta sequencing was performed on peripheral blood mononuclear cells. Genomic DNA extraction from the blood cell samples was performed with the Qiagen DNeasy Blood Extraction Kit. The chain is made from TRBV13 and TRBJ2-5, with 8 junctional bases fitting TRBD2. What was sequenced was PBMCs. This clonotype was sampled from a man between 40 and 49 years old in good health and CMV-seronegative. Read as DNA, the sequence is TGTGCCAGCCAAGCGGGGGAAGGAGAGACCCAGTACTTC. It translates as CASQAGEGETQYF.